The TCR beta chain described here comes from a study of OX40 agonist ivuxolimab in advanced cancers. Study-level results: Certain nonresponders additionally had low normalized T-cell clonal expansion. At 0.1 to 3.0 mg/kg and by week 6, clonal expansion occurred in CD4+ and CD8+ blood T cells. Fewer expanded clones were found on average in CD4+ than in CD8+ T cells.

Trimming left V 5 bases short and J 1 base short, with 11 bases between. The CDR3 runs 14 residues. Germline V lookup: CDR1 MNHEY, CDR2 SMNVEV (reference sequence). Regarding this clone: Its cognate antigen is unknown. This same CDR3 is encoded by further DNA sequences in the sample.

Data came from immunoSEQ multiplex PCR; TCRdb stores just in-frame clones and leaves some out. This sample has 40,000 to 60,000 clones, with about four fifths found just once. At cycle 4 day 1, cycle 7 day 1, and baseline, blood was sampled. V is TRBV27 and J is TRBJ1-1, with D possibly being TRBD1 (5 bases). This clonotype was obtained from an adult with an advanced solid tumor such as melanoma, head and neck, liver or kidney cancer. Here the sequenced sample was CD4+ or CD8+ T cells sorted from blood, taken in a trial of the OX40 agonist ivuxolimab. CDR3 region: CASSLRGQNTEAFF. The CDR3 nucleotides read TGTGCCAGCAGTCTTAGAGGACAGAACACTGAAGCTTTCTTT.